These 11 T cell receptor beta chains were all obtained from the same sample, sequenced in a study of CD8 T cells in ankylosing spondylitis. Study results and limitations: Characteristic, it appeared, of ankylosing spondylitis blood was a TCR beta motif of about eight highly homologous variants.

The antigens these receptors bind are not known. MiXCR was run by TCRdb on the 5' RACE reads, yielding one entry per CDR3 protein. The table lists 700,000 or so distinct CDR3 sequences, around a fifth of them singletons. Source material: blood, either unsorted or a sorted T cell fraction (not recorded which). The source of these receptors is a male donor with ankylosing spondylitis.

The V and J genes are TRBV20-1 and TRBJ2-5; D not resolved. There are 11 residues in the CDR3. Trimming cost V 7 bases and J 2 bases, with 8 bases left between them. Germline V gives CDR1 DFQATT, CDR2 SNEGSKA (reference sequence). The CDR3 sequence: CSDRTQETQYF. CDR3 DNA sequence: TGCAGTGACCGAACTCAAGAGACCCAGTACTTC.

The chain links TRBV12-3 or TRBV12-4 to TRBJ2-7, with 11 bases aligning to TRBD1. J gave up 5 bases and V 5 bases, and 5 bases lay outside the gene matches. The CDR3 contains 14 residues. The CDR3 DNA reads as TGTGCCAGCAGTCCCGGACAGGGGGCGCACGAGCAGTACTTC. It yields the protein CASSPGQGAHEQYF.

This clonotype was seen a handful of times. This sequence joins TRBV4-1 and TRBJ2-1, with D possibly called TRBD1 or TRBD2 (5 bases each). Deletions cut 0 bases from V and 6 bases from J, with 18 bases between. This CDR3 is 17 amino acids long. CDR1 and CDR2 from the germline V gene are MGHRA and YSYEKL. This chain's CDR3 is CASSQDPGQGWVNEQFF. Written as DNA, the CDR3 is TGCGCCAGCAGCCAAGATCCGGGGCAGGGATGGGTCAATGAGCAGTTCTTC.

This clonotype was seen only a few times. The chain carries TRBV6-5 and TRBJ2-3, with D unclear. This CDR3 region has 16 residues. Trimming removed 0 bases from V and 4 bases from J, with 14 bases in between. Germline CDR1 is MNHEY and CDR2 is SVGAGI. The CDR3 region is CASSYSTPTFSDTQYF. The CDR3 DNA is TGTGCCAGCAGTTACTCGACTCCTACTTTTTCAGATACGCAGTATTTT.

This clonotype was observed a few times. The CDR3, as DNA: TGCAGTGCTAGAGATAGAAGAGGCCCTTACAATGAGCAGTTCTTC. This sequence encodes CSARDRRGPYNEQFF. V and J are TRBV20-1 and TRBJ2-1; no clear D. With 0 bases removed from V and 4 bases from J, the gap between germline ends came to 13 bases. Germline V CDR1 and CDR2: DFQATT, SNEGSKA (reference sequence). This CDR3 contains 15 residues.

This clonotype was counted between two and nine times. The gene calls are TRBV20-1 and TRBJ1-2; possible D gene TRBD1, 5 bases. The CDR3 covers 14 residues. Trimming shortened V by 0 bases and J by 4 bases, and 12 bases separated the two germline ends. CDR1 DFQATT and CDR2 SNEGSKA come from the germline V gene (reference sequence). The CDR3 DNA reads as TGCAGTGCTAGAGACCAGGGACGGACCTATGGCTACACCTTC. Its protein is CSARDQGRTYGYTF.

This clonotype was counted at least ten times. V usage is TRBV11-2 and J usage is TRBJ1-1; no firm D call. This CDR3 spans 13 amino acids. Germline CDR1 SGHAT, CDR2 FQNNGV. Trimming shortened V by 6 bases and J by 0 bases, and 8 bases separated the two germline ends. In DNA form, the CDR3 reads TGTGCCAGCAGTCACCCCATGAACACTGAAGCTTTCTTT. Its translation is CASSHPMNTEAFF.

This clonotype was detected only once. J is TRBJ2-1 and V is TRBV20-1, with D unclear. Germline V gives CDR1 DFQATT, CDR2 SNEGSKA (reference sequence). The CDR3 extends over 16 amino acids. Trimming stripped 0 bases from V and 0 bases from J, with 12 bases between. The CDR3 sequence: CSARDTFSRSYNEQFF. CDR3 in DNA: TGCAGTGCTAGAGACACTTTCAGCCGCTCCTACAATGAGCAGTTCTTC.

This chain uses TRBV7-9 with TRBJ2-1; 7 nucleotides line up with TRBD2. The V and J ends lost 5 bases and 0 bases, in that order; junction bases with no gene match: 4. The length of the CDR3 is 15 residues. Germline V gene lookup returns CDR1 SEHNR and CDR2 FQNEAQ (reference sequence). In nucleotides, the CDR3 is TGTGCCAGCAGCCGCGGGACTAACTCCTACAATGAGCAGTTCTTC. It yields the protein CASSRGTNSYNEQFF.

The chain combines TRBV29-1 with TRBJ2-4; D possibly corresponds to TRBD1 (5 bases). Per germline, CDR1 SQVTM and CDR2 ANQGSEA. Trimming removed 7 bases at V and 8 bases at J, with 18 bases between. CDR3 length: 13 residues. The CDR3 DNA reads TGCAGCGCCCTCTCAGGGCTAAGGGACATTCAGTACTTC. It is translated as CSALSGLRDIQYF.

The V and J genes are TRBV7-9 and TRBJ1-2; 7 nucleotides align to TRBD1. After removal of 0 bases from V and 4 bases from J, the junction contained 11 bases not matched to a gene. Germline V lookup: CDR1 SEHNR, CDR2 FQNEAQ (reference sequence). The CDR3 totals 17 residues. The DNA of the CDR3 is TGTGCCAGCAGCTTAGCGGAGAAGACAGGGTATCTCTATGGCTACACCTTC. Protein sequence: CASSLAEKTGYLYGYTF.